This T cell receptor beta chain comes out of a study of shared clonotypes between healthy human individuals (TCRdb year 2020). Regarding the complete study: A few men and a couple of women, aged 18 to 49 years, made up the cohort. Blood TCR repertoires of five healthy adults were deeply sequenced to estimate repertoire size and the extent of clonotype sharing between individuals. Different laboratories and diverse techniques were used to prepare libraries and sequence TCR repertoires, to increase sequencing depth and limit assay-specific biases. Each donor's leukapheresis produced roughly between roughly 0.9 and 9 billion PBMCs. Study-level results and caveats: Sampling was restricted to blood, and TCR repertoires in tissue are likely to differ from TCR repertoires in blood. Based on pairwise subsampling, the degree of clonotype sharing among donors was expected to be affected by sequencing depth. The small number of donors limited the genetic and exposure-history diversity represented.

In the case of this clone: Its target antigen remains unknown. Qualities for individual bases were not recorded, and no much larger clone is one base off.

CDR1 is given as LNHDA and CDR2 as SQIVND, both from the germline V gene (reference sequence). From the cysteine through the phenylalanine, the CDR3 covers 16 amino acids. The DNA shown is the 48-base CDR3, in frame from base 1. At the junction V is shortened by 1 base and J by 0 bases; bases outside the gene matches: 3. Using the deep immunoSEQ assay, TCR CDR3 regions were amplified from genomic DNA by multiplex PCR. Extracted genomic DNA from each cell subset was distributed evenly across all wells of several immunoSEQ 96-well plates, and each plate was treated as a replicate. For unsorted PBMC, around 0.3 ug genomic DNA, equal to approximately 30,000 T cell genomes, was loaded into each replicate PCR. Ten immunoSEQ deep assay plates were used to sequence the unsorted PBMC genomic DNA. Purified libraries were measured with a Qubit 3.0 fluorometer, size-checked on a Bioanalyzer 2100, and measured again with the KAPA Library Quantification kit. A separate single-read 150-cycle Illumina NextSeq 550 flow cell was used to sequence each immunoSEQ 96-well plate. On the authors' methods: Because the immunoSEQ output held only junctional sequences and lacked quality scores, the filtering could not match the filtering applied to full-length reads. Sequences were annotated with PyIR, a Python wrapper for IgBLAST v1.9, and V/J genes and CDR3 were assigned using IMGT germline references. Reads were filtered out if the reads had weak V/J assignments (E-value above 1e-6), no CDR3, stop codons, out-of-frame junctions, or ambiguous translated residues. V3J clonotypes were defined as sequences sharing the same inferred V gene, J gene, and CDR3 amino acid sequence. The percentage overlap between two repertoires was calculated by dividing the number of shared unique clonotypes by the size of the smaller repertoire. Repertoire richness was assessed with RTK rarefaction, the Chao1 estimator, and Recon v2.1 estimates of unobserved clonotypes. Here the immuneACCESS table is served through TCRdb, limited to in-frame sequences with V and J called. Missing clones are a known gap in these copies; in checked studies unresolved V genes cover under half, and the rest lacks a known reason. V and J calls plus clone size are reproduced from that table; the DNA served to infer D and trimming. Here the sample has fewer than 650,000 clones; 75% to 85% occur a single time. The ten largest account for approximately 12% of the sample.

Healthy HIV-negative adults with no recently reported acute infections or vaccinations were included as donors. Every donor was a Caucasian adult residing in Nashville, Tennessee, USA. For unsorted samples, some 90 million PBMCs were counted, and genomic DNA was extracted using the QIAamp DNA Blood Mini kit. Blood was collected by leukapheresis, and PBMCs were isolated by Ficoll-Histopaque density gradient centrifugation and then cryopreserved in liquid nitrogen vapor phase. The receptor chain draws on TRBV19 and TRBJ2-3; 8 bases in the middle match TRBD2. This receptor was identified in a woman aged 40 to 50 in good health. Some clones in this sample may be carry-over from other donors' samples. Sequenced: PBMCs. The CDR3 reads CASSIGSSGSTDTQYF. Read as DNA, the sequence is TGTGCCAGTAGTATAGGGTCTAGCGGGAGCACAGATACGCAGTATTTT.